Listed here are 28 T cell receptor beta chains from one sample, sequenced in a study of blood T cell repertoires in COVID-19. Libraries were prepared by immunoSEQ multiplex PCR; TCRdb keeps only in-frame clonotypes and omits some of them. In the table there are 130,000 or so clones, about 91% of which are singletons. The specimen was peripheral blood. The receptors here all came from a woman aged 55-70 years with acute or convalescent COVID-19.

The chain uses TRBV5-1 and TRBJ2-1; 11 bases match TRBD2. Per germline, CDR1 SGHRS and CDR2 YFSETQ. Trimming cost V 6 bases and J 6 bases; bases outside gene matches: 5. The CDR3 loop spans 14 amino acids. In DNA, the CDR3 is TGCGCCAGCACCAGGACTAGCGGGCGCAATGAGCAGTTCTTC. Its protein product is CASTRTSGRNEQFF.

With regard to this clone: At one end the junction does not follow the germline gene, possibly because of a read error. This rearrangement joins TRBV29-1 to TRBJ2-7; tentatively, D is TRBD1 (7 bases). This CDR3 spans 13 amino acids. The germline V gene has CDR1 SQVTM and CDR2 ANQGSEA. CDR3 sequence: CSVRDSGSHEQYF. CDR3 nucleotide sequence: TGCAGCGTGCGGGACAGTGGCTCCCACGAGCAGTACTTC.

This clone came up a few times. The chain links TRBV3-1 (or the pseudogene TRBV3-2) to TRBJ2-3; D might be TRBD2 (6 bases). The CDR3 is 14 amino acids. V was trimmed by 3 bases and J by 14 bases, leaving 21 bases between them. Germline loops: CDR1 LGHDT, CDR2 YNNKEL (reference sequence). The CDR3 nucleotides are TGTGCCAGCAGCCATTATAGCGGCCCACGCACCCCGTATTTT. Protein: CASSHYSGPRTPYF.

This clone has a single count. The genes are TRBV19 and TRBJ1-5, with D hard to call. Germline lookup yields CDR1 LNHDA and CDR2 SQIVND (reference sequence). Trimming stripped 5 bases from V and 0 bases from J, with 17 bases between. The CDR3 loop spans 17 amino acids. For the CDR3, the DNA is TGTGCCAGTAGTCCCCGGGTGTCTCCCTCTAGCAATCAGCCCCAGCATTTT. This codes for CASSPRVSPSSNQPQHF.

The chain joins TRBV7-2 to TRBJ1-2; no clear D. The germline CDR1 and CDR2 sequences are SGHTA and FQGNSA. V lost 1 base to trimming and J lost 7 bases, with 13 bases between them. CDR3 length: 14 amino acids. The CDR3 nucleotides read TGTGCCAGCAGCTTAGATCGCCCCTTGAGTGGCTACACCTTC. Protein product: CASSLDRPLSGYTF.

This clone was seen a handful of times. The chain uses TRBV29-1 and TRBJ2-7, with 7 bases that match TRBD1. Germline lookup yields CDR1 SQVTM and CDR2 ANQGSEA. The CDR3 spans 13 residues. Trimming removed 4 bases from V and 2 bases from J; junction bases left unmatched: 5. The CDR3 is CSVVGTEAYEQYF. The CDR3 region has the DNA TGCAGCGTTGTCGGGACAGAAGCCTACGAGCAGTACTTC.

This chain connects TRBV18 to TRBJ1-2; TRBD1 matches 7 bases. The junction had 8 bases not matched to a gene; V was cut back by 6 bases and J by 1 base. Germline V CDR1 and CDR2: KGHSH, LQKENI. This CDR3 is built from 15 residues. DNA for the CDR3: TGTGCCAGCTCGTCAACAGGGGCCCATAACTATGGCTACACCTTC. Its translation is CASSSTGAHNYGYTF. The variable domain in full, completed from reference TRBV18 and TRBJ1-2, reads NAGVMQNPRHLVRRRGQEARLRCSPMKGHSHVYWYRQLPEEGLKFMVYLQKENIIDESGMPKERFSAEFPKEGPSILRIQQVVRGDSAAYFCASSSTGAHNYGYTFGSGTRLTVV.

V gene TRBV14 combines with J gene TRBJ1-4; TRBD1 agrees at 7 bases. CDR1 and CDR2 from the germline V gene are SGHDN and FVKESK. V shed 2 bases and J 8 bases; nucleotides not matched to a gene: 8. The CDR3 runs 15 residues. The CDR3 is CASSQYRGRREKLFF. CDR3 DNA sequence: TGTGCCAGCAGCCAATACAGGGGTCGGAGGGAAAAACTGTTTTTT.

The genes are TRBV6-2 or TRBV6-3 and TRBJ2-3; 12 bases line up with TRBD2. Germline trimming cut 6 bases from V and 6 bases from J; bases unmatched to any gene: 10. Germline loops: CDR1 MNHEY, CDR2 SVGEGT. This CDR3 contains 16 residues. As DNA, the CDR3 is TGTGCCAGCAGACCTCCGTGGCTAGCGGGGGGGGATACGCAGTATTTT. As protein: CASRPPWLAGGDTQYF.

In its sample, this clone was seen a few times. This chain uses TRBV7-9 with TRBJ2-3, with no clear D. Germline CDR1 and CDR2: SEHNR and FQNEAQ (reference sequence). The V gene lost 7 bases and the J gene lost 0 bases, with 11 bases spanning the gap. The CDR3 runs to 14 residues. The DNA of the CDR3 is TGTGCCAGCACGGCCTCCAGTAGCACAGATACGCAGTATTTT. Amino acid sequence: CASTASSSTDTQYF.

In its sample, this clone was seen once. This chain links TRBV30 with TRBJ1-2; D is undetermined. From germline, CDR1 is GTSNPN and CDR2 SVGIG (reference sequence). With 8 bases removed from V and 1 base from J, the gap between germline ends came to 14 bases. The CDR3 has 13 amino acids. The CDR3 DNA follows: TGTGCCAAGGATGGAGGACTTAACTATGGCTACACCTTC. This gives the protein CAKDGGLNYGYTF.

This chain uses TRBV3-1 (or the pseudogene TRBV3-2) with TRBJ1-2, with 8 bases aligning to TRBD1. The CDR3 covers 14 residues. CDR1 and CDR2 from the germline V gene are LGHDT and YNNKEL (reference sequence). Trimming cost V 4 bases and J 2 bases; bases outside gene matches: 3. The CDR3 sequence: CASSPRDRNYGYTF. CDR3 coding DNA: TGTGCCAGCAGCCCTCGGGACAGGAACTATGGCTACACCTTC.

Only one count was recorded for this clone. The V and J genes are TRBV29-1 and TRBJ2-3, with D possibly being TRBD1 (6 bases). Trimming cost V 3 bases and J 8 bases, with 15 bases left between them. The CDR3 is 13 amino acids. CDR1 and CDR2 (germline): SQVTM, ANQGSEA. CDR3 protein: CSVDEQGIRTQYF. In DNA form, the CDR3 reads TGCAGCGTTGATGAGCAGGGGATACGTACGCAGTATTTT.

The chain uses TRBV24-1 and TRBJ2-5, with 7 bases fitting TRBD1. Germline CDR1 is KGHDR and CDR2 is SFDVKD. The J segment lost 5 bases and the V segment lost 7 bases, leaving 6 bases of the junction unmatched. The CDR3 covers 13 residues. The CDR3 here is CATRLGGGETQYF. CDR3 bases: TGTGCCACCAGGCTAGGGGGCGGGGAGACCCAGTACTTC.

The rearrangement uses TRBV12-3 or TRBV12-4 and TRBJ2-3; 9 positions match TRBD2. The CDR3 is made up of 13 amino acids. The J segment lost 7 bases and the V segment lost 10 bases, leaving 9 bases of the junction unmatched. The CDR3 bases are TGTGCCAAACGGGCGGGGGGGCCTTATACGCAGTATTTT. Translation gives CAKRAGGPYTQYF.

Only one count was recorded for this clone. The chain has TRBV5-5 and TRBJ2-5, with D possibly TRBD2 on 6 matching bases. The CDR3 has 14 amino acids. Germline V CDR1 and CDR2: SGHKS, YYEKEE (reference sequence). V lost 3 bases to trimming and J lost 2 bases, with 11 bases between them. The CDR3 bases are TGTGCCAGCAGCTCACCCCGGGGGCAAGAGACCCAGTACTTC. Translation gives CASSSPRGQETQYF.

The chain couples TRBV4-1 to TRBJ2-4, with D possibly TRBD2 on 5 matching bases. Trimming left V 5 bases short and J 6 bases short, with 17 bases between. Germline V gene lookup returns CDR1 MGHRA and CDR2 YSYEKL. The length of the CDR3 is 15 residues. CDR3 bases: TGCGCCAGCAGCGGCGGTCTCGGGGTCGGAAACATTCAGTACTTC. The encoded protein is CASSGGLGVGNIQYF.

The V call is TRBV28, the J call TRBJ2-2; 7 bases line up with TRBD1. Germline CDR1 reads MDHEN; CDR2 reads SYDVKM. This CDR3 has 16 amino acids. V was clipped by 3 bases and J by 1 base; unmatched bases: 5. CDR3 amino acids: CASSFSTGMNTGELFF. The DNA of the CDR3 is TGTGCCAGCAGTTTCTCGACAGGGATGAACACCGGGGAGCTGTTTTTT.

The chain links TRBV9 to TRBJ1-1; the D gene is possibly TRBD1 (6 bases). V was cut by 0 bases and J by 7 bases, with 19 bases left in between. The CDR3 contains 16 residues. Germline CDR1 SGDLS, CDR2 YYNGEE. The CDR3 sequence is CASSVEVGFGGGEAFF. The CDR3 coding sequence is TGTGCCAGCAGCGTAGAAGTGGGGTTTGGGGGCGGTGAAGCTTTCTTT. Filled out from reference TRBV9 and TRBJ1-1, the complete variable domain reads DSGVTQTPKHLITATGQRVTLRCSPRSGDLSVYWYQQSLDQGLQFLIQYYNGEERAKGNILERFSAQQFPDLHSELNLSSLELGDSALYFCASSVEVGFGGGEAFFGQGTRLTVV.

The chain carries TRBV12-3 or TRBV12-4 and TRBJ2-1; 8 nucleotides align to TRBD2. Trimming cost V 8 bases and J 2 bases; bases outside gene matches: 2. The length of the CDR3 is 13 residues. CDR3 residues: CASGAGAYNEQFF. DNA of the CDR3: TGTGCCAGCGGAGCGGGGGCCTACAATGAGCAGTTCTTC.

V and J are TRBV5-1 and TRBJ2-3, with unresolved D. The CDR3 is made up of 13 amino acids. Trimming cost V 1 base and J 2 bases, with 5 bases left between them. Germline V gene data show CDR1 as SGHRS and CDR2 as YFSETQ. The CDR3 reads CASSLSPTDTQYF. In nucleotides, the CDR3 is TGCGCCAGCAGCTTGAGCCCCACAGATACGCAGTATTTT.

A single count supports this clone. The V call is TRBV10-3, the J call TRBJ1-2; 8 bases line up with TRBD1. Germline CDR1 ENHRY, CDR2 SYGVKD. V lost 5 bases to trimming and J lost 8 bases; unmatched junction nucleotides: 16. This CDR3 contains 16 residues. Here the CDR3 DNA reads TGTGCCATCAGTCTCGGACAGGGAGGCAAAAGGGGCGGCTACACCTTC. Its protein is CAISLGQGGKRGGYTF.

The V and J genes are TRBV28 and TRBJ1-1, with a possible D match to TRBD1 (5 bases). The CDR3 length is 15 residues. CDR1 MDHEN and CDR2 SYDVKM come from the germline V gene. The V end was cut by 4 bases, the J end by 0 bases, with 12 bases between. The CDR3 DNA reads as TGTGCCAGCAGTTCATCGACAGCTCTGAACACTGAAGCTTTCTTT. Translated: CASSSSTALNTEAFF. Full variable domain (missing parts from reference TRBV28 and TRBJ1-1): DVKVTQSSRYLVKRTGEKVFLECVQDMDHENMFWYRQDPGLGLRLIYFSYDVKMKEKGDIPEGYSVSREKKERFSLILESASTNQTSMYLCASSSSTALNTEAFFGQGTRLTVV.

This CDR3 reads CASSWGGVRFSYNSPLHF. In DNA, the CDR3 is TGTGCCAGCAGTTGGGGAGGGGTGCGGTTCTCCTATAATTCACCCCTCCACTTT. The chain links TRBV27 to TRBJ1-6; D may be TRBD1 (5 bases). The CDR3 spans 18 residues. Trimming removed 4 bases from V and 0 bases from J, with 16 bases in between. CDR1 and CDR2 (germline): MNHEY, SMNVEV (reference sequence).

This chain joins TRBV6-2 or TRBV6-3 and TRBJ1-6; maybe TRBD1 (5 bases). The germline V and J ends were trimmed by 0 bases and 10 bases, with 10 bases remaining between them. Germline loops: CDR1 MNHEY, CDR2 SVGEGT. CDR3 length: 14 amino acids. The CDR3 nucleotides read TGTGCCAGCAGTTACTCGGGGCGTGACTCACCCCTCCACTTT. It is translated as CASSYSGRDSPLHF.

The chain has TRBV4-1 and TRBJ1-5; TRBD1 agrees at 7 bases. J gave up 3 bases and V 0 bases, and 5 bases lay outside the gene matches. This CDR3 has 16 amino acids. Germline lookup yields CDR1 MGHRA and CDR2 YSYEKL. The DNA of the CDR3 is TGCGCCAGCAGCCAAGAGGGACAGTTGTTCAATCAGCCCCAGCATTTT. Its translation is CASSQEGQLFNQPQHF.

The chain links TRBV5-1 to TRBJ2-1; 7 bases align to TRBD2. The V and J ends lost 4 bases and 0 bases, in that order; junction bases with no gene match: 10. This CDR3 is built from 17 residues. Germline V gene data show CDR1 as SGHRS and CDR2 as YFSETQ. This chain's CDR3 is CASSGTTSSSSYNEQFF. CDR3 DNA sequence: TGCGCCAGCAGCGGGACTACCTCATCGAGCTCCTACAATGAGCAGTTCTTC.

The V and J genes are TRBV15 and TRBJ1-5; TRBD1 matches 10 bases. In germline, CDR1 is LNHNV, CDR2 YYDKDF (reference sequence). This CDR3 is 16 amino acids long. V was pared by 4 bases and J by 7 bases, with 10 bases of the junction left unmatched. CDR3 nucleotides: TGTGCCACCAGCAATATGGTGGGACAGGGGAACCAGCCCCAGCATTTT. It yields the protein CATSNMVGQGNQPQHF.